Listed below are T cell receptor beta chains from one sample, sequenced in a study of cytomegalovirus exposure and HLA in healthy donors. Some clones are missing from TCRdb's copy, which holds only in-frame ones; the method was immunoSEQ multiplex PCR. The sample gives 150,000 or so clones, roughly 77% of which show up once; 1% is in the top ten. Source material: PBMCs. Receptor source: a woman aged 50 to 60 in good health and CMV-seropositive. Each CDR3 is given with its conserved first and last residue. A D gene is named only where the DNA matches it firmly. The listing skips clone size in some rows; elsewhere it reads once, few, many or a size class.

j_gene,v_gene,abundance,d_gene,CDR3aa,CDR3nt
TRBJ1-1,TRBV18,.,.,CASSPGSTEINTEAFF,TGTGCCAGCTCACCCGGGTCGACAGAGATTAACACTGAAGCTTTCTTT
TRBJ2-6,TRBV18,.,TRBD1,CASSPGTGGSGANVLTF,TGTGCCAGCTCACCAGGGACAGGGGGCTCTGGGGCCAACGTCCTGACTTTC
TRBJ2-7,TRBV21-1,few,.,CASSKLDRGYYEQYF,TGTGCCAGCAGCAAATTGGACAGGGGGTACTACGAGCAGTACTTC
TRBJ1-2,TRBV5-6,.,TRBD1,CASSLAQGAGGYTF,TGTGCCAGCAGCTTGGCGCAGGGGGCTGGTGGCTACACCTTC
TRBJ1-5,TRBV2,.,.,CASSERRQDGDQPQHF,TGTGCCAGCAGTGAAAGAAGGCAGGACGGGGATCAGCCCCAGCATTTT
TRBJ2-1,TRBV5-6,.,TRBD1,CASSLGQGRRSEQFF,TGTGCCAGCAGCTTGGGACAGGGGCGGAGGAGTGAGCAGTTCTTC
TRBJ1-4,TRBV5-1,.,TRBD1,CASSHGDRKGAFATNEKLFF,TGCGCCAGCAGCCATGGGGACAGGAAAGGGGCCTTTGCAACTAATGAAAAACTGTTTTTT
TRBJ1-1,TRBV19,.,TRBD1,CASTLTGGPAFF,TGTGCCAGTACCTTAACAGGGGGCCCAGCTTTCTTT
TRBJ2-2,TRBV5-1,once,.,CASSLVQGPNTGELFF,TGCGCCAGCAGCTTGGTGCAGGGGCCGAACACCGGGGAGCTGTTTTTT
TRBJ1-6,TRBV11-3,.,.,CASSGGQRNSPLHF,TGTGCCAGCAGCGGCGGACAGAGGAATTCACCCCTCCACTTT
TRBJ2-6,TRBV28,.,.,CASSLVGGSGANVLTF,TGTGCCAGCAGTTTGGTCGGGGGCTCTGGGGCCAACGTCCTGACTTTC
TRBJ1-3,TRBV2,.,.,CASRERALGNTIYF,TGTGCCAGCAGAGAGAGGGCCTTGGGAAACACCATATATTTT
TRBJ2-7,TRBV11-2,.,TRBD1,CASSFTTGGYEQYF,TGTGCCAGCAGCTTCACGACAGGGGGCTACGAGCAGTACTTC
TRBJ2-5,TRBV19,.,TRBD2,CASSRPLAGGSETQYF,TGTGCCAGTAGTAGGCCCCTAGCGGGGGGTTCGGAGACCCAGTACTTC
TRBJ2-1,TRBV4-3,.,TRBD2,CASSQETYPSGSSYNEQFF,TGCGCCAGCAGCCAAGAGACTTATCCTAGCGGGAGCTCCTACAATGAGCAGTTCTTC
TRBJ1-5,TRBV6-4,.,.,CASSVEFSNQPQHF,TGTGCCAGCAGTGTGGAGTTTAGCAATCAGCCCCAGCATTTT
TRBJ2-7,TRBV21-1,few,.,CASSKGSPQGESYEQYF,TGTGCCAGCAGCAAAGGATCTCCCCAGGGTGAGTCCTACGAGCAGTACTTC
TRBJ2-7,TRBV14,.,.,CASSQDIIGPYEQYF,TGTGCCAGCAGCCAGGACATTATAGGCCCCTACGAGCAGTACTTC
TRBJ1-2,TRBV7-8,.,.,CASSHGGGADYGYTF,TGTGCCAGCAGCCACGGGGGGGGCGCAGACTATGGCTACACCTTC
TRBJ2-7,TRBV27,.,TRBD2,CASSLSSGGYEQYF,TGTGCCAGCAGTTTATCGAGCGGGGGCTACGAGCAGTACTTC
TRBJ2-7,TRBV6-5,many,.,CASSPGGGGDYEQYF,TGTGCCAGCAGCCCCGGCGGCGGAGGGGACTACGAGCAGTACTTC
TRBJ2-7,TRBV16,once,TRBD1,CASSPRDRAYEQYF,TGTGCCAGCAGCCCCCGGGACAGGGCGTACGAGCAGTACTTC
TRBJ1-5,TRBV21-1,.,.,CASSNRGPRGYSNQPQHF,TGTGCCAGCAGCAACAGGGGGCCGCGAGGGTATAGCAATCAGCCCCAGCATTTT
TRBJ2-7,TRBV2,.,.,CASKQAPYEQYF,TGTGCCAGCAAACAGGCCCCCTACGAGCAGTACTTC
TRBJ2-1,TRBV5-4,few,TRBD2,CASSREEWSSYNEQFF,TGTGCCAGCAGCCGGGAGGAATGGAGCTCCTACAATGAGCAGTTCTTC
TRBJ2-7,TRBV5-4,.,.,CASSPLGYEQYF,TGTGCCAGCAGCCCTCTCGGGTACGAGCAGTACTTC
TRBJ2-7,TRBV11-2,.,.,CASSLAPSAHEQYF,TGTGCCAGCAGCTTAGCGCCTAGCGCCCACGAGCAGTACTTC
TRBJ2-1,TRBV6-1,.,.,CASSVSALVHEVEQFF,TGTGCCAGCAGTGTATCAGCGTTGGTTCACGAGGTTGAGCAGTTCTTC
TRBJ1-1,TRBV27,.,.,CASSNSGVNTEAFF,TGTGCCAGCAGTAACTCAGGGGTGAACACTGAAGCTTTCTTT
TRBJ2-7,TRBV12-5,.,TRBD1,CASGRTTGTGDYEQYF,TGTGCTAGTGGTCGAACGACCGGGACAGGAGACTACGAGCAGTACTTC
TRBJ1-2,TRBV29-1,once,.,CSVARGTLNYGYTF,TGCAGCGTTGCCCGAGGAACCCTTAACTATGGCTACACCTTC
TRBJ2-7,TRBV28,.,TRBD1,CASRGQRLTYEQYF,TGTGCCAGTCGGGGACAGCGATTGACCTACGAGCAGTACTTC
TRBJ1-5,TRBV5-1,.,.,CASSLVGEGEPQHF,TGCGCCAGCAGCTTGGTTGGGGAAGGGGAGCCCCAGCATTTT
TRBJ2-2,TRBV2,few,TRBD1,CASSMTGGNTGELFF,TGTGCCAGCAGTATGACAGGGGGGAACACCGGGGAGCTGTTTTTT
TRBJ2-7,TRBV7-6,.,TRBD2,CASSLAGGAEQYF,TGTGCCAGCAGCTTAGCCGGGGGGGCGGAGCAGTACTTC
TRBJ1-3,TRBV2,few,TRBD1,CASRDRAGNTIYF,TGTGCCAGCAGGGACAGGGCTGGAAACACCATATATTTT
TRBJ1-4,TRBV28,few,TRBD1,CASSLIGQGGKLFF,TGTGCCAGCAGTTTAATAGGGCAGGGGGGAAAACTGTTTTTT
TRBJ1-1,TRBV5-5,.,.,CASSLAVTNTEAFF,TGTGCCAGCAGCTTAGCGGTGACGAACACTGAAGCTTTCTTT
TRBJ2-2,TRBV4-3,.,.,CASSQDVSTWTVTGELFF,TGCGCCAGCAGCCAAGATGTGAGCACTTGGACAGTCACCGGGGAGCTGTTTTTT
TRBJ1-5,TRBV28,.,TRBD1,CASSSNRQGGNQPQHF,TGTGCCAGCAGTTCTAACCGACAGGGTGGCAATCAGCCCCAGCATTTT